The text below deals with one T cell receptor (beta chain). What it recognizes is unknown. Quantitative molecular-barcoded 5'-RACE generated the TCR beta libraries. MiXCR, applied by TCRdb to the 5' RACE reads, yields one record per CDR3 protein. The sample yields about 270,000 distinct CDR3 sequences, 32% seen once. These data belong to a study of CD8 T cells in ankylosing spondylitis. V was shortened by 2 bases and J by 2 bases, with 6 bases between the two germline ends. CDR1 WSHSY and CDR2 SAAADI come from the germline V gene. This CDR3 is built from 13 residues. Study results and limitations: Characteristic, it appeared, of ankylosing spondylitis blood was a TCR beta motif of about eight highly homologous variants. Earlier work had already found some motif variants in reactive arthritis synovial fluid and blood. In ankylosing spondylitis patients, matched synovial fluid reportedly showed significant enrichment of disease-linked clones.

This TCR came from a male donor with ankylosing spondylitis or in good health (not recorded which). The chain recombines TRBV10-2 with TRBJ2-5; D ambiguous. The specimen sequenced was blood, either unsorted or a sorted T cell fraction (not recorded which). CDR3 sequence reads: CASSEGSQETQYF. The CDR3 coding sequence is TGCGCCAGCAGTGAGGGCAGTCAAGAGACCCAGTACTTC.